This TCR beta chain was profiled in a study of T cell repertoires in cytomegalovirus infection. Overall study context: CMV infection and matching HLA type were both indicated by public TCR beta signatures.

Comment on this clonotype: Its antigen remains unidentified.

TCRdb analysed the reads with MiXCR anew, one entry per CDR3 protein. This sample yields 550,000 to 700,000 distinct CDR3 sequences, of which around 40% are seen a single time; over 45% belongs to the top ten. CDR3 size: 14 residues. Trimming cost V 6 bases and J 1 base, with 10 bases left between them. Study results and limitations: Totalled public TCR beta family frequency picked out people who carried CMV plus the relevant HLA.

The sample was cultured PBMCs, taken from culture after CMV antigen stimulation. The TCR comes from a human donor in good health (CMV status not recorded). Some clones in this sample may be carry-over from other donors' samples. This sequence joins TRBV12-3 or TRBV12-4 and TRBJ1-5; TRBD1 might be the D (5 bases). CDR3 residues: CASRLSGSNQPQHF. As DNA, the CDR3 is TGTGCCAGCAGACTATCAGGGAGCAATCAGCCCCAGCATTTT.